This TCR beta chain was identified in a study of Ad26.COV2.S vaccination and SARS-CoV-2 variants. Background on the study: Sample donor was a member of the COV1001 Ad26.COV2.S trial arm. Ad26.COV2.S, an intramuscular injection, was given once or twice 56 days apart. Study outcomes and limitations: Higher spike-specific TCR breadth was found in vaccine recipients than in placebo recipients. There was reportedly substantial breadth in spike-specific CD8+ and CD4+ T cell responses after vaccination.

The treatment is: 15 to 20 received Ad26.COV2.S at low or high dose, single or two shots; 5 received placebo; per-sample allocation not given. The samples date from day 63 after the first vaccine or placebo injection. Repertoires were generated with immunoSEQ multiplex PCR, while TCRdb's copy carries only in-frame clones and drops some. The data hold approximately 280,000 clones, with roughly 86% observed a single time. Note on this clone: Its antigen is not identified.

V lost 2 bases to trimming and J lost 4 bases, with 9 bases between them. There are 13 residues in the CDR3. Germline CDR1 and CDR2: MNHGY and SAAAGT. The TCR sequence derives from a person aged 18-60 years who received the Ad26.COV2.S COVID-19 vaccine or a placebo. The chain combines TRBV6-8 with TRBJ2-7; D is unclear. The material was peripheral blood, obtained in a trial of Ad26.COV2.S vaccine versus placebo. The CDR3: CASSYPNGYEQYF. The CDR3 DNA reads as TGTGCCAGCAGTTACCCGAACGGTTACGAGCAGTACTTC.